The 30 T cell receptor beta chains presented below share a single source sample, sequenced in a study of blood T cell repertoires in COVID-19. Produced via immunoSEQ multiplex PCR; TCRdb's table is partial and in-frame only. The sample has 500,000 or so clones, roughly 87% seen once. Sequenced material: PBMCs or T cells enriched from blood (not recorded which). These receptors all stem from a woman between 18 and 29 years old who had recovered from COVID-19.

V is TRBV21-1 and J is TRBJ2-7; the D call in the table, TRBD1, was not verified against the DNA. TRBV21-1 is marked as a pseudogene. This CDR3 region has 8 residues. Here the CDR3 reads CASSKGSF. CDR3 in DNA: TGTGCCAGCAGCAAGGGCAGCTTC.

The CDR3 bases are TGTGCCAGCAGCTTCCGGGACAGGGTCTATGGCTACACCTTC. The encoded protein is CASSFRDRVYGYTF. This rearrangement joins TRBV7-2 to TRBJ1-2; 9 bases are shared with TRBD1. V gave up 3 bases and J gave up 4 bases; unmatched junction bases: 3. CDR1 SGHTA and CDR2 FQGNSA come from the germline V gene. This CDR3 spans 14 amino acids.

The rearrangement joins TRBV4-1 to TRBJ2-3; D might be TRBD2 (7 bases). The V and J ends lost 0 bases and 9 bases respectively, with 13 bases between them. The CDR3 covers 14 residues. Germline CDR1 MGHRA, CDR2 YSYEKL. CDR3 protein: CASSQDQGGATQYF. The DNA for the CDR3 is TGCGCCAGCAGCCAAGATCAAGGGGGGGCGACGCAGTATTTT.

This clone was observed a single time. The chain uses TRBV4-1 and TRBJ1-4; D unresolved. The CDR3 loop spans 15 amino acids. Trimming shortened V by 0 bases and J by 8 bases, and 13 bases separated the two germline ends. Germline V gene sequence: CDR1 MGHRA, CDR2 YSYEKL. CDR3 residues: CASSQDGEGEEKLFF. In DNA, the CDR3 is TGCGCCAGCAGCCAAGACGGGGAGGGAGAGGAAAAACTGTTTTTT.

The J gene is TRBJ1-1, the V gene TRBV7-2; TRBD1 matches at 8 bases. The CDR3 covers 14 residues. The V segment lost 5 bases and the J segment 4 bases; nucleotides outside the gene matches: 6. Germline-derived CDR1 and CDR2 are SGHTA and FQGNSA. The CDR3 loop is CASSPGQVRTEAFF. CDR3 bases: TGTGCCAGCAGCCCGGGACAGGTCCGCACTGAAGCTTTCTTT.

This clone was detected once. J is TRBJ1-1 and V is TRBV5-1; D not certain. Germline assignment: CDR1 SGHRS and CDR2 YFSETQ. The CDR3 consists of 14 residues. V gave up 4 bases and J gave up 3 bases, with 13 bases separating them. In DNA, the CDR3 is TGCGCCAGCAGCCTAGCGATCTCGGACACTGAAGCTTTCTTT. It is translated as CASSLAISDTEAFF.

CDR3: CASSPGGGPYTGELFF. DNA of the CDR3: TGCGCCAGCAGCCCCGGAGGAGGTCCTTACACCGGGGAGCTGTTTTTT. The chain recombines TRBV4-1 with TRBJ2-2; D is possibly TRBD2 (5 bases). The CDR3 spans 16 residues. The V gene lost 4 bases and the J gene lost 3 bases, with 15 bases spanning the gap. Germline loops: CDR1 MGHRA, CDR2 YSYEKL.

The genes are TRBV30 and TRBJ1-1; D call uncertain. CDR3 length: 12 amino acids. The V end was cut by 0 bases, the J end by 5 bases, with 7 bases between. In germline, CDR1 is GTSNPN, CDR2 SVGIG (reference sequence). The CDR3 nucleotides are TGTGCCTGGAGTGTGGTCCGGACTGAAGCTTTCTTT. It is translated as CAWSVVRTEAFF.

The genes are TRBV6-1 and TRBJ1-6; 9 nucleotides match TRBD1. Trimming cost V 2 bases and J 8 bases; bases outside gene matches: 7. Germline V gene lookup returns CDR1 MNHNS and CDR2 SASEGT. The CDR3 spans 16 residues. The CDR3 reads CASSEPGQGYDSPLHF. The DNA of the CDR3 is TGTGCCAGCAGTGAACCCGGACAGGGGTACGATTCACCCCTCCACTTT.

The chain recombines TRBV5-1 with TRBJ2-2; the D is unclear. The germline V gene has CDR1 SGHRS and CDR2 YFSETQ. V lost 2 bases to trimming and J lost 5 bases, with 13 bases between them. The CDR3 covers 15 residues. The CDR3, as DNA: TGCGCCAGCAGCTTTCGCCAACTCGATACCGGGGAGCTGTTTTTT. As protein: CASSFRQLDTGELFF.

This clone was seen a single time. V and J are TRBV3-1 (or the pseudogene TRBV3-2) and TRBJ1-2; TRBD1 is a possible D gene (6 bases). The CDR3 has 16 residues. Germline CDR1 and CDR2: LGHDT and YNNKEL (reference sequence). Trimming cost V 0 bases and J 8 bases, with 19 bases left between them. The DNA for the CDR3 is TGTGCCAGCAGCCAAGATACGGCCCTCAGGGGTAGCGGCTACACCTTC. Its translation is CASSQDTALRGSGYTF.

The chain is built from TRBV5-1 and TRBJ2-2; 10 bases are a match to TRBD2. The CDR3 is 14 residues long. Germline values: CDR1 SGHRS, CDR2 YFSETQ. V lost 4 bases, J lost 6 bases, and 3 bases stayed unmatched. The CDR3 spells CASSTGTSAGELFF. Written as DNA, the CDR3 is TGCGCCAGCAGCACCGGGACTAGCGCCGGGGAGCTGTTTTTT.

The chain uses TRBV2 and TRBJ2-6; a weak D match, TRBD1 (5 bases). V dropped 7 bases and J dropped 0 bases, with 13 bases sitting between them. CDR1 is SNHLY and CDR2 is FYNNEI in the germline V gene. The CDR3 consists of 16 residues. DNA for the CDR3: TGTGCCAGCAACAGGAGAGTAAGCTCTGGGGCCAACGTCCTGACTTTC. This encodes CASNRRVSSGANVLTF.

The chain combines TRBV2 with TRBJ2-3; D is possibly TRBD2 (6 bases). This CDR3 contains 13 residues. Between the trimmed V and J ends, which lost 6 bases and 6 bases, there was a span of 13 bases. CDR1 and CDR2 (germline): SNHLY, FYNNEI. Here the CDR3 reads CASSTGRLDTQYF. In DNA, the CDR3 is TGTGCCAGCAGCACGGGGAGGCTGGATACGCAGTATTTT.

V gene TRBV6-4 combines with J gene TRBJ1-4, with 9 bases aligning to TRBD1. The ends lost 6 bases at V and 6 bases at J; junction bases unmatched: 8. This CDR3 has 15 amino acids. Germline CDR1 reads MRHNA; CDR2 reads SNTAGT. The chain's CDR3 is CASSPHRGRDEKLFF. The CDR3 region has the DNA TGTGCCAGCAGCCCTCACAGGGGGCGAGATGAAAAACTGTTTTTT.

This rearrangement joins TRBV4-1 to TRBJ2-5, with 10 bases identical to TRBD2. Per germline, CDR1 MGHRA and CDR2 YSYEKL. The CDR3 totals 16 residues. The J segment lost 4 bases and the V segment lost 0 bases, leaving 5 bases of the junction unmatched. The CDR3 region is CASSQDPSGGGETQYF. For the CDR3, the DNA is TGCGCCAGCAGCCAAGACCCTAGCGGGGGAGGAGAGACCCAGTACTTC.

CDR3 loop: CASSLVDIPDSPLHF. CDR3 in DNA: TGCGCCAGCAGCTTGGTCGACATACCGGATTCACCCCTCCACTTT. J is TRBJ1-6 and V is TRBV5-1; D unresolved. Trimming took off 0 bases at V and 8 bases at J, with 12 bases between the two ends. Germline CDR1 is SGHRS and CDR2 is YFSETQ. This CDR3 has 15 amino acids.

The rearrangement links TRBV30 to TRBJ1-1; D perhaps matches TRBD1 (6 bases). Germline lookup yields CDR1 GTSNPN and CDR2 SVGIG (reference sequence). V was clipped by 0 bases and J by 12 bases, with 17 bases between them. The CDR3 has 13 residues. The CDR3 nucleotides read TGTGCCTGGAGTGTAGAGGGAGGGGGGACGACTTTCTTT. It yields the protein CAWSVEGGGTTFF. The full variable domain, rest sourced from reference TRBV30 and TRBJ1-1, is SQTIHQWPATLVQPVGSPLSLECTVEGTSNPNLYWYRQAAGRGLQLLFYSVGIGQISSEVPQNLSASRPQDRQFILSSKKLLLSDSGFYLCAWSVEGGGTTFFGQGTRLTVV.

This chain joins TRBV28 and TRBJ1-5, with 8 nucleotides matching TRBD1. The CDR3 consists of 15 residues. After removal of 4 bases from V and 7 bases from J, the junction contained 9 bases not matched to a gene. Germline V gene lookup returns CDR1 MDHEN and CDR2 SYDVKM. The CDR3 sequence is CASSSLAGGRQPQHF. CDR3 nucleotide sequence: TGTGCCAGCAGTTCGCTCGCAGGGGGCAGGCAGCCCCAGCATTTT. Full variable domain (missing parts from reference TRBV28 and TRBJ1-5): DVKVTQSSRYLVKRTGEKVFLECVQDMDHENMFWYRQDPGLGLRLIYFSYDVKMKEKGDIPEGYSVSREKKERFSLILESASTNQTSMYLCASSSLAGGRQPQHFGDGTRLSIL.

This clone was recorded once. The J gene is TRBJ2-1, the V gene TRBV19, with 7 bases fitting TRBD2. V lost 8 bases, J lost 7 bases, and 11 bases stayed unmatched. The CDR3 covers 14 residues. Germline CDR1 is LNHDA and CDR2 is SQIVND (reference sequence). The CDR3 nucleotides are TGTGCCAGTGGGTCCTCCTGGGGGGGAAATGAGCAGTTCTTC. This gives the protein CASGSSWGGNEQFF.

The rearrangement joins TRBV5-1 to TRBJ1-2; 10 bases line up with TRBD1. This CDR3 region has 15 residues. With V trimmed by 4 bases and J by 3 bases, 6 bases remained unmatched. Looked up from germline, CDR1 is SGHRS and CDR2 is YFSETQ. The CDR3 is CASSDDRGLDYGYTF. The DNA of the CDR3 is TGCGCCAGCAGCGACGACAGGGGGCTAGACTATGGCTACACCTTC.

The CDR3 DNA follows: TGTGCCAGCAGCCCTTGGACAGGGGATGATACGCAGTATTTT. It is translated as CASSPWTGDDTQYF. The chain carries TRBV7-2 and TRBJ2-3; 9 nucleotides match TRBD1. This CDR3 is 14 amino acids long. Germline CDR1 SGHTA, CDR2 FQGNSA. V shed 5 bases, J shed 6 bases, and the junction held 6 bases outside the gene matches.

The CDR3 loop reads CASSRGDENTGELFF. The CDR3 DNA follows: TGTGCCAGTAGCAGGGGAGACGAAAACACCGGGGAGCTGTTTTTT. This chain connects TRBV19 to TRBJ2-2; weak D call: TRBD1 (6 bases). There are 15 residues in the CDR3. V was shortened by 6 bases and J by 2 bases, with 13 bases between the two germline ends. CDR1 and CDR2 from the germline V gene are LNHDA and SQIVND (reference sequence).

The chain is built from TRBV2 and TRBJ2-3, with no clear D. Trimming pared 4 bases from V and 6 bases from J, leaving 11 bases between. Germline assignment: CDR1 SNHLY and CDR2 FYNNEI. This CDR3 has 13 amino acids. The CDR3 is CASSASTADTQYF. The CDR3 region has the DNA TGTGCCAGCAGTGCGAGTACCGCGGATACGCAGTATTTT. The complete variable domain, with remaining parts taken from reference TRBV2 and TRBJ2-3, reads EPEVTQTPSHQVTQMGQEVILRCVPISNHLYFYWYRQILGQKVEFLVSFYNNEISEKSEIFDDQFSVERPDGSNFTLKIRSTKLEDSAMYFCASSASTADTQYFGPGTRLTVL.

This chain uses TRBV4-2 with TRBJ2-7; TRBD1 is a possible D gene (6 bases). The CDR3 has 14 residues. V was pared by 0 bases and J by 5 bases, with 11 bases between. Germline CDR1 LGHNA, CDR2 YNFKEQ. CDR3 region: CASSQEVRGNEQYF. CDR3 DNA: TGTGCCAGCAGCCAAGAGGTCAGGGGAAACGAGCAGTACTTC.

On this clone itself: At the DNA level, this CDR3 is encoded by other sequences in the same sample as well. V usage is TRBV5-1 and J usage is TRBJ1-1, with D possibly being TRBD1 (5 bases). Deletions cut 4 bases from V and 4 bases from J, with 11 bases between. Germline V gene sequence: CDR1 SGHRS, CDR2 YFSETQ. This CDR3 region has 13 residues. CDR3 coding DNA: TGCGCCAGCAGCCCCGGACAAGGCACTGAAGCTTTCTTT. This codes for CASSPGQGTEAFF. The whole variable domain, filled in from reference TRBV5-1 and TRBJ1-1, reads KAGVTQTPRYLIKTRGQQVTLSCSPISGHRSVSWYQQTPGQGLQFLFEYFSETQRNKGNFPGRFSGRQFSNSRSEMNVSTLELGDSALYLCASSPGQGTEAFFGQGTRLTVV.

The rearrangement uses TRBV7-3 and TRBJ2-3; the match to TRBD2 covers 15 bases. J was trimmed by 6 bases and V by 8 bases; bases with no gene match: 9. The CDR3 consists of 16 residues. Looked up from germline, CDR1 is SGHTA and CDR2 is FQGTGA. CDR3 region: CASSPGLAGGRDTQYF. The CDR3 bases are TGTGCCAGCTCCCCTGGACTAGCGGGGGGGCGGGATACGCAGTATTTT.

This chain uses TRBV3-1 (or the pseudogene TRBV3-2) with TRBJ1-4; D is undetermined. Germline CDR1 reads LGHDT; CDR2 reads YNNKEL (reference sequence). This CDR3 contains 14 residues. V was cut by 0 bases and J by 5 bases, with 7 bases left in between. Here the CDR3 DNA reads TGTGCCAGCAGCCAAGATCACGGGAATGAAAAACTGTTTTTT. Translation gives CASSQDHGNEKLFF.

This clone was found once. This sequence joins TRBV3-1 (or the pseudogene TRBV3-2) and TRBJ1-5; no clear D gene. V shed 1 base and J shed 6 bases, with 7 bases lying between them. This CDR3 is built from 13 residues. Germline V CDR1 and CDR2: LGHDT, YNNKEL (reference sequence). The CDR3: CASSQGAGQPQHF. CDR3 nucleotide sequence: TGTGCCAGCAGCCAAGGCGCGGGTCAGCCCCAGCATTTT.

The chain is built from TRBV30 and TRBJ1-2; maybe TRBD1 (6 bases). V gave up 0 bases and J gave up 1 base, with 12 bases separating them. Germline V CDR1 and CDR2: GTSNPN, SVGIG (reference sequence). The CDR3 loop spans 15 amino acids. CDR3 nucleotides: TGTGCCTGGAGTGTACAGGGCGTTAATAACTATGGCTACACCTTC. Amino acids: CAWSVQGVNNYGYTF.